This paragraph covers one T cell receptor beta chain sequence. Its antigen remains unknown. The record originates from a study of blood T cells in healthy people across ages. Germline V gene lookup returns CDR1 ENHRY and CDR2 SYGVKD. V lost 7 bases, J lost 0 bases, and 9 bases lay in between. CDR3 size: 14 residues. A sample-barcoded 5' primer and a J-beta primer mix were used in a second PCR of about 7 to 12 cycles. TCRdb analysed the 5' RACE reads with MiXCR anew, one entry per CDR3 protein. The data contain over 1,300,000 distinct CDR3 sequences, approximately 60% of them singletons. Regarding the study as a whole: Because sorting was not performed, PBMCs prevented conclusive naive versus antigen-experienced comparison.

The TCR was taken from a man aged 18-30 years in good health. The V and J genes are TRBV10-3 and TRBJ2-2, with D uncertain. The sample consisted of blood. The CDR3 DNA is TGTGCCATCACCGATAAGACGAACACCGGGGAGCTGTTTTTT. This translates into CAITDKTNTGELFF.